The 29 T cell receptor beta chains reported below all come from one sample, sequenced in a study of blood T cell repertoires in COVID-19 (dated by TCRdb to the early 2020s). The library was obtained by the immunoSEQ multiplex PCR assay. This is the immuneACCESS table as TCRdb keeps it, with only in-frame sequences that have V and J called. A part of the clones is gone; compared with another copy, unresolved V genes explain less than half, and the rest is unexplained. The table for this sample lists 45,000 or so clones; around nine tenths of them were counted only once. Of the sample, 3.5% to 5% falls within the top ten clones. Source material: peripheral blood. The receptor set was obtained from a man in his forties with COVID-19, enrolled during active disease.

The chain couples TRBV11-1 to TRBJ1-6; 8 nucleotides align to TRBD1. Germline V gives CDR1 SGHAT, CDR2 FQDESV (reference sequence). V dropped 5 bases and J dropped 10; count of bases not matched to a gene: 7. This CDR3 is built from 14 residues. The CDR3 bases are TGTGCCAGCAGCGATGACAGGGGAGGCTCACCCCTCCACTTT. Protein: CASSDDRGGSPLHF.

The CDR3 protein is CASSQEGGANYGYTF. Here the CDR3 DNA reads TGTGCCAGCAGCCAAGAAGGGGGAGCTAACTATGGCTACACCTTC. The J gene is TRBJ1-2, the V gene TRBV4-2; tentatively, D is TRBD1 (6 bases). Per germline, CDR1 LGHNA and CDR2 YNFKEQ. The ends were cut back, 0 bases at V and 0 bases at J, with 8 bases in the middle. The CDR3 consists of 15 residues.

This chain uses TRBV12-5 with TRBJ1-6, with 7 nucleotides matching TRBD1. The germline V gene encodes CDR1 LGHNT and CDR2 FRNRAP. V shed 4 bases, J shed 7 bases, and the junction held 4 bases outside the gene matches. This CDR3 region has 14 residues. CDR3 coding DNA: TGTGCTAGTGGTTCCTCAGGGGGGAATTCACCCCTCCACTTT. Translating it yields CASGSSGGNSPLHF.

This chain joins TRBV27 and TRBJ1-5, with D perhaps TRBD1 (5 bases). The V gene's germline CDR1 is MNHEY and CDR2 SMNVEV (reference sequence). This CDR3 spans 15 amino acids. V was shortened by 2 bases and J by 2 bases, with 10 bases between the two germline ends. The CDR3 loop reads CASSLSIGGNQPQHF. CDR3 sequence (DNA): TGTGCCAGCAGTTTAAGTATAGGGGGCAATCAGCCCCAGCATTTT.

The chain joins TRBV6-5 to TRBJ1-5; TRBD1 aligns across 7 bases. Unmatched junction bases numbered 6, after V lost 0 bases and J lost 4 bases. Germline lookup yields CDR1 MNHEY and CDR2 SVGAGI. CDR3 length: 16 residues. CDR3: CASSYSPTGRNQPQHF. The CDR3 DNA reads as TGTGCCAGCAGTTACTCGCCGACAGGGAGGAATCAGCCCCAGCATTTT.

V and J are TRBV10-2 and TRBJ2-3; maybe TRBD1 (6 bases). The germline gives CDR1 WSHSY, CDR2 SAAADI. Trimming removed 8 bases from V and 0 bases from J, with 15 bases in between. This CDR3 region has 15 residues. Here the CDR3 reads CASDGGQTSTDTQYF. CDR3 in DNA: TGCGCCAGCGATGGAGGACAGACTAGCACAGATACGCAGTATTTT.

J is TRBJ2-5 and V is TRBV7-8, with 11 bases fitting TRBD1. V lost 4 bases to trimming and J lost 2 bases; unmatched junction nucleotides: 9. The germline V gene encodes CDR1 SGHVS and CDR2 FQNEAQ. The CDR3 has 17 residues. CDR3 residues: CASSSWAGTGGQETQYF. For the CDR3, the DNA is TGTGCCAGCAGCTCATGGGCCGGGACAGGGGGGCAAGAGACCCAGTACTTC.

The chain recombines TRBV2 with TRBJ2-6; D perhaps matches TRBD1 (5 bases). The V end lost 8 bases, the J end lost 1 base, and 12 bases lay between the germline ends. This CDR3 region has 15 residues. Germline V gene lookup returns CDR1 SNHLY and CDR2 FYNNEI. CDR3 protein: CASGHAGSGANVLTF. DNA for the CDR3: TGTGCCAGCGGACACGCCGGGTCTGGGGCCAACGTCCTGACTTTC.

This chain joins TRBV5-1 and TRBJ1-3, with D possibly being TRBD1 (6 bases). The CDR3 consists of 14 residues. The V gene lost 4 bases and the J gene lost 0 bases, with 8 bases spanning the gap. Germline loops: CDR1 SGHRS, CDR2 YFSETQ. The chain's CDR3 is CASSAGVSGNTIYF. CDR3 nucleotides: TGCGCCAGCAGCGCAGGGGTCTCTGGAAACACCATATATTTT.

This clone was counted between two and nine times. J is TRBJ1-2 and V is TRBV7-2; D may be TRBD1 (6 bases). The germline V gene has CDR1 SGHTA and CDR2 FQGNSA. V was trimmed by 7 bases and J by 8 bases, leaving 20 bases between them. CDR3 length: 14 amino acids. The CDR3: CASTVGQGRSGYTF. CDR3 nucleotide sequence: TGTGCCAGCACGGTCGGGCAGGGGAGAAGCGGCTACACCTTC.

V gene TRBV11-2 combines with J gene TRBJ2-7, with D maybe TRBD1 (7 bases). V was shortened by 1 base and J by 4 bases, with 14 bases between the two germline ends. Germline lookup yields CDR1 SGHAT and CDR2 FQNNGV. This CDR3 region has 15 residues. The CDR3 coding sequence is TGTGCCAGCAGCTTAGTGGCAGGGGGAGGTTACGAGCAGTACTTC. Translating it yields CASSLVAGGGYEQYF.

This chain links TRBV11-3 with TRBJ2-1; 7 nucleotides line up with TRBD2. The CDR3 has 15 residues. The ends lost 6 bases at V and 0 bases at J; junction bases unmatched: 5. Per germline, CDR1 SGHNT and CDR2 YENEEA. CDR3 nucleotide sequence: TGTGCCAGCAGTCCACTAGCGAGCTCCTACAATGAGCAGTTCTTC. It translates to CASSPLASSYNEQFF.

J is TRBJ1-3 and V is TRBV4-2; 7 bases fit TRBD1. Germline trimming cut 4 bases from V and 8 bases from J; bases unmatched to any gene: 14. Germline CDR1 is LGHNA and CDR2 is YNFKEQ. The CDR3 has 16 amino acids. The CDR3 spells CASSPAPRGIRDTIYF. The CDR3 nucleotides are TGTGCCAGCAGCCCAGCGCCCAGGGGGATTAGGGACACCATATATTTT.

As DNA, the CDR3 is TGTGCCAGCAGCTTAGGGCTGGGGGCAGATTCTGGAAACACCATATATTTT. Protein sequence: CASSLGLGADSGNTIYF. The chain has TRBV7-6 and TRBJ1-3; possible D gene TRBD1, 6 bases. The CDR3 extends over 17 amino acids. V was trimmed by 1 base and J by 1 base, leaving 14 bases between them. Germline-derived CDR1 and CDR2 are SGHVS and FNYEAQ.

V and J are TRBV11-2 and TRBJ2-3; D is ambiguous. The CDR3 runs 17 residues. Germline V CDR1 and CDR2: SGHAT, FQNNGV. V was cut by 5 bases and J by 0 bases, with 18 bases left in between. The CDR3 DNA reads TGTGCCAGCAGCAAATTCGGTTCAGGCCCCAGCACAGATACGCAGTATTTT. Encoded protein: CASSKFGSGPSTDTQYF. Looking up the rest from reference TRBV11-2 and TRBJ2-3 gives the full variable domain: EAGVAQSPRYKIIEKRQSVAFWCNPISGHATLYWYQQILGQGPKLLIQFQNNGVVDDSQLPKDRFSAERLKGVDSTLKIQPAKLEDSAVYLCASSKFGSGPSTDTQYFGPGTRLTVL.

V is TRBV6-5 and J is TRBJ2-2, with D possibly matching TRBD1 (6 bases). The V end was cut by 6 bases, the J end by 4 bases, with 12 bases between. The CDR3 totals 14 residues. Germline CDR1 and CDR2: MNHEY and SVGAGI. CDR3 residues: CASRDGQFTGELFF. The CDR3 DNA follows: TGTGCCAGCAGAGACGGACAGTTCACCGGGGAGCTGTTTTTT.

This clone was found a few times. The chain joins TRBV19 to TRBJ2-1, with TRBD2 matching over 11 bases. The CDR3 has 15 amino acids. Germline CDR1 reads LNHDA; CDR2 reads SQIVND (reference sequence). The V segment lost 4 bases and the J segment 9 bases; nucleotides outside the gene matches: 8. DNA for the CDR3: TGTGCCAGTAGTACCGGGACTAGCGGAAGACTTGAGCAGTTCTTC. This encodes CASSTGTSGRLEQFF.

CDR3 nucleotides: TGCGCCAGCAGCCCGGGACTAGCGGGATTTGGCAGCACAGATACGCAGTATTTT. Amino acid sequence: CASSPGLAGFGSTDTQYF. The chain couples TRBV5-1 to TRBJ2-3; 13 bases are shared with TRBD2. V shed 4 bases, J shed 0 bases, and the junction held 8 bases outside the gene matches. The length of the CDR3 is 18 residues. The germline V gene has CDR1 SGHRS and CDR2 YFSETQ.

The chain employs TRBV30 and TRBJ1-6; no clear D gene. Trimming left V 4 bases short and J 10 bases short, with 14 bases between. The CDR3 runs 13 residues. Germline CDR1 and CDR2: GTSNPN and SVGIG (reference sequence). CDR3 in amino acids: CAWTETGGSPLHF. The CDR3 nucleotides are TGTGCCTGGACTGAGACGGGAGGGTCACCCCTCCACTTT.

This clone was observed a few times. This chain uses TRBV11-2 with TRBJ1-1; D might be TRBD1 (5 bases). V lost 3 bases, J lost 4 bases, and 15 bases lay in between. This CDR3 has 15 amino acids. CDR1 and CDR2 (germline): SGHAT, FQNNGV. The CDR3 spells CASSFGGNGGTEAFF. In DNA form, the CDR3 reads TGTGCCAGCAGCTTTGGGGGGAATGGGGGCACTGAAGCTTTCTTT. Looking up the rest from reference TRBV11-2 and TRBJ1-1 gives the full variable domain: EAGVAQSPRYKIIEKRQSVAFWCNPISGHATLYWYQQILGQGPKLLIQFQNNGVVDDSQLPKDRFSAERLKGVDSTLKIQPAKLEDSAVYLCASSFGGNGGTEAFFGQGTRLTVV.

The genes are TRBV19 and TRBJ1-5; 9 bases line up with TRBD1. J lost 7 bases, V lost 2 bases, and 3 bases had no gene match. This CDR3 is built from 14 residues. Germline V CDR1 and CDR2: LNHDA, SQIVND (reference sequence). Here the CDR3 DNA reads TGTGCCAGTAGTATACAGGGACAGGGACAGCCCCAGCATTTT. Its translation: CASSIQGQGQPQHF. The variable domain in full, with the rest retrieved from reference TRBV19 and TRBJ1-5, is DGGITQSPKYLFRKEGQNVTLSCEQNLNHDAMYWYRQDPGQGLRLIYYSQIVNDFQKGDIAEGYSVSREKKESFPLTVTSAQKNPTAFYLCASSIQGQGQPQHFGDGTRLSIL.

The chain's CDR3 is CASSTGQGDGYTF. In DNA form, the CDR3 reads TGCGCCAGCAGCACGGGACAGGGAGATGGCTACACCTTC. The chain recombines TRBV5-1 with TRBJ1-2; TRBD1 matches 9 bases. This CDR3 comprises 13 residues. CDR1 SGHRS and CDR2 YFSETQ come from the germline V gene. After removal of 4 bases from V and 6 bases from J, the junction contained 4 bases not matched to a gene.

This clone was found a few times. This chain connects TRBV24-1 to TRBJ2-1, with 7 positions matching TRBD1. Unmatched junction bases numbered 6, after V lost 4 bases and J lost 1 base. CDR1 is KGHDR and CDR2 is SFDVKD in the germline V gene. The CDR3 extends over 16 amino acids. For the CDR3, the DNA is TGTGCCACCAGTGACCCACGACAGGGATCCTACAATGAGCAGTTCTTC. Protein sequence: CATSDPRQGSYNEQFF.

The chain recombines TRBV10-1 with TRBJ2-6; 8 nucleotides agree with TRBD1. Trimming at V came to 5 bases and at J to 6 bases, leaving 12 bases not matched to a gene. CDR3 length equals 17 residues. CDR1 and CDR2 (germline): WNHNN, SYGVQD (reference sequence). CDR3 protein: CASSTGTGARKANVLTF. The CDR3 coding sequence is TGCGCCAGCAGTACCGGGACAGGCGCCCGAAAGGCCAACGTCCTGACTTTC.

The gene calls are TRBV13 and TRBJ2-1; no clear D gene. The CDR3 contains 14 residues. CDR1 PRHDT and CDR2 FYEKMQ come from the germline V gene (reference sequence). Between the trimmed V and J ends, which lost 5 bases and 7 bases, there was a span of 15 bases. This chain's CDR3 is CASSPGSVPNEQFF. The CDR3 DNA sequence: TGTGCCAGCAGCCCAGGTTCCGTACCAAATGAGCAGTTCTTC.

This clone was counted only a few times. The chain joins TRBV6-6 to TRBJ1-6, with TRBD1 as a possible D gene (5 bases). V was shortened by 8 bases and J by 7 bases, with 18 bases between the two germline ends. Germline CDR1 reads MNHNY; CDR2 reads SVGAGI (reference sequence). The CDR3 spans 15 residues. CDR3 in amino acids: CASFDSPGTNSPLHF. In nucleotides, the CDR3 is TGTGCCAGCTTCGACAGTCCCGGAACCAATTCACCCCTCCACTTT.

The chain combines TRBV11-1 with TRBJ2-3, with TRBD2 matching 9 bases. This CDR3 comprises 16 residues. Losses at the gene ends were 0 bases for V and 0 bases for J; bases not matched to a gene: 1. Germline V gene data show CDR1 as SGHAT and CDR2 as FQDESV (reference sequence). The CDR3 sequence is CASSLATSGSTDTQYF. The CDR3 DNA sequence: TGTGCCAGCAGCTTAGCCACTAGCGGGAGCACAGATACGCAGTATTTT.

The rearrangement links TRBV29-1 to TRBJ2-7, with D maybe TRBD2 (6 bases). Trimming removed 2 bases at V and 2 bases at J, with 10 bases between. Per the germline V gene, CDR1 is SQVTM and CDR2 is ANQGSEA. The CDR3 loop spans 13 amino acids. CDR3 nucleotides: TGCAGCGTTGAACGGACGGGGGCCTACGAGCAGTACTTC. Its protein product is CSVERTGAYEQYF.

The V gene is TRBV7-9, the J gene TRBJ1-1; a weak D match, TRBD1 (6 bases). Trimming took 1 base from V and 0 from J, leaving 9 bases between them. The CDR3 spans 15 residues. Germline loops: CDR1 SEHNR, CDR2 FQNEAQ (reference sequence). In DNA form, the CDR3 reads TGTGCCAGCAGCTTAGAGGGGGACCTGAACACTGAAGCTTTCTTT. Translated, it gives CASSLEGDLNTEAFF. Full variable domain (rest looked up from reference TRBV7-9 and TRBJ1-1): DTGVSQNPRHKITKRGQNVTFRCDPISEHNRLYWYRQTLGQGPEFLTYFQNEAQLEKSRLLSDRFSAERPKGSFSTLEIQRTEQGDSAMYLCASSLEGDLNTEAFFGQGTRLTVV.